The 19 T cell receptor beta chains below come from one sample, sequenced in a study of shared clonotypes between healthy human individuals. TCRdb's table, derived via immunoSEQ multiplex PCR, lists solely in-frame clones and lacks some. Of millions of clones in the sample, 85% to 95% are singletons; the top ten hold 0.1% to 0.15%. Sequences were obtained from naive CD4+ T cells sorted from blood. As to subset: CD45RA+ positively selected. Source of these receptors: a man aged 18 to 30 in good health.

The V and J genes are TRBV27 and TRBJ2-5; D not resolved. The CDR3 covers 15 residues. The V and J ends lost 0 bases and 5 bases respectively, with 13 bases between them. Germline CDR1 MNHEY, CDR2 SMNVEV (reference sequence). The CDR3 loop reads CASSLSEGEWETQYF. CDR3 nucleotide sequence: TGTGCCAGCAGTTTATCTGAAGGAGAATGGGAGACCCAGTACTTC.

Concerning this clone: This same CDR3 is encoded by further DNA sequences in the sample. The gene calls are TRBV6-5 and TRBJ1-2; D may be TRBD1 (5 bases). The V gene's germline CDR1 is MNHEY and CDR2 SVGAGI. The CDR3 runs to 12 residues. V was trimmed by 2 bases and J by 8 bases, leaving 9 bases between them. The CDR3 region is CASSYGGYGYTF. In DNA, the CDR3 is TGTGCCAGCAGTTACGGGGGGTACGGCTACACCTTC.

With respect to this clone: Other DNA sequences from this sample encode an identical CDR3 as well. The V call is TRBV5-1, the J call TRBJ1-1; D possibly corresponds to TRBD1 (6 bases). This CDR3 comprises 14 residues. In germline, CDR1 is SGHRS, CDR2 YFSETQ. V was trimmed by 0 bases and J by 1 base, leaving 7 bases between them. CDR3 coding DNA: TGCGCCAGCAGCTTGGTACAGGGGAACACTGAAGCTTTCTTT. It encodes CASSLVQGNTEAFF.

This clone was detected once. V is TRBV11-3 and J is TRBJ2-3, with D tentatively TRBD2 (6 bases). The CDR3 consists of 17 residues. V was clipped by 5 bases and J by 0 bases, with 18 bases between them. Germline CDR1 is SGHNT and CDR2 is YENEEA. The CDR3 sequence: CASSLRVAGTSTDTQYF. The CDR3 DNA sequence: TGTGCCAGCAGCCTTAGGGTGGCGGGAACTAGCACAGATACGCAGTATTTT.

CDR3 nucleotides: TGTGCCAGCTCACCCTGGGACAGTTCTAACTATGGCTACACCTTC. Translating it yields CASSPWDSSNYGYTF. The chain has TRBV18 and TRBJ1-2, with TRBD1 identical over 7 bases. V was clipped by 3 bases and J by 0 bases; unmatched bases: 4. Germline V gene sequence: CDR1 KGHSH, CDR2 LQKENI. The CDR3 is 15 amino acids.

The rearrangement links TRBV13 to TRBJ2-7; TRBD1 or TRBD2 may be the D gene (5 bases each). Germline assignment: CDR1 PRHDT and CDR2 FYEKMQ (reference sequence). The CDR3 runs 15 residues. V dropped 4 bases and J dropped 2 bases, with 15 bases sitting between them. The DNA of the CDR3 is TGTGCCAGCAGCTCAACCGGGACGGCAACCTACGAGCAGTACTTC. It encodes CASSSTGTATYEQYF.

The J gene is TRBJ2-3, the V gene TRBV10-3, with D unresolved. The CDR3 is 12 amino acids. Germline CDR1 and CDR2: ENHRY and SYGVKD. Trimming pared 6 bases from V and 5 bases from J, leaving 9 bases between. CDR3: CAISELRDTQYF. CDR3 coding DNA: TGTGCCATCAGCGAACTGAGAGATACGCAGTATTTT.

This clone was picked up one time. This rearrangement joins TRBV2 to TRBJ2-5; D perhaps matches TRBD1 (5 bases). The V end lost 6 bases, the J end lost 4 bases, and 12 bases lay between the germline ends. The CDR3 sequence is 13 residues long. Germline CDR1 reads SNHLY; CDR2 reads FYNNEI. CDR3 in DNA: TGTGCCAGCAGGGAACAGGTTACAGAGACCCAGTACTTC. Translated, it gives CASREQVTETQYF. Together with reference TRBV2 and TRBJ2-5, the CDR3 gives the full variable domain: EPEVTQTPSHQVTQMGQEVILRCVPISNHLYFYWYRQILGQKVEFLVSFYNNEISEKSEIFDDQFSVERPDGSNFTLKIRSTKLEDSAMYFCASREQVTETQYFGPGTRLLVL.

The chain employs TRBV2 and TRBJ1-5, with D perhaps TRBD1 (6 bases). The CDR3 consists of 12 residues. The germline CDR1 and CDR2 sequences are SNHLY and FYNNEI. V lost 4 bases to trimming and J lost 9 bases, with 10 bases between them. DNA for the CDR3: TGTGCCAGCAGTGGGCAGGGGCGGCCCCAGCATTTT. This sequence encodes CASSGQGRPQHF.

This chain joins TRBV30 and TRBJ1-1; 9 bases match TRBD1. V lost 3 bases to trimming and J lost 6 bases; unmatched junction nucleotides: 5. CDR3 length: 13 residues. Germline-derived CDR1 and CDR2 are GTSNPN and SVGIG (reference sequence). The CDR3 protein is CAWSVQGAPEAFF. In DNA form, the CDR3 reads TGTGCCTGGAGCGTACAGGGGGCCCCTGAAGCTTTCTTT.

This chain uses TRBV11-2 with TRBJ1-2, with D hard to call. From germline, CDR1 is SGHAT and CDR2 FQNNGV. The CDR3 totals 13 residues. The V end was cut by 4 bases, the J end by 9 bases, with 15 bases between. The DNA for the CDR3 is TGTGCCAGCAGCTCCCTTTGGAGAAGACGCTACACCTTC. This gives the protein CASSSLWRRRYTF.

The rearrangement joins TRBV6-5 to TRBJ2-3, with D possibly matching TRBD1 (5 bases). V dropped 5 bases and J dropped 4 bases, with 16 bases sitting between them. Per the germline V gene, CDR1 is MNHEY and CDR2 is SVGAGI. This CDR3 is 15 amino acids long. The CDR3 sequence is CASSRLTPGPDTQYF. DNA of the CDR3: TGTGCCAGCAGTCGACTCACCCCAGGGCCAGATACGCAGTATTTT.

The chain couples TRBV2 to TRBJ2-3; D possibly corresponds to TRBD1 (5 bases). The V end was cut by 5 bases, the J end by 4 bases, with 7 bases between. Germline CDR1 is SNHLY and CDR2 is FYNNEI. CDR3 size: 12 residues. CDR3: CASSQGPDTQYF. For the CDR3, the DNA is TGTGCCAGCAGTCAGGGCCCAGATACGCAGTATTTT.

A word on this clone: The junction shows a germline mismatch at one end, possibly a read error. Other DNA sequences in this specimen translate into the identical CDR3. V gene TRBV4-1 combines with J gene TRBJ2-7, with a possible D match to TRBD2 (6 bases). CDR1 is MGHRA and CDR2 is YSYEKL in the germline V gene. This CDR3 is built from 18 residues. The DNA for the CDR3 is TGCGCTAGCAGCCAAGAACCCTGGGGGAATGCAGGGAGGCACGAGCAGTACTTC. This sequence encodes CASSQEPWGNAGRHEQYF.

The chain carries TRBV2 and TRBJ1-2, with D uncertain. The germline V gene has CDR1 SNHLY and CDR2 FYNNEI. V lost 6 bases to trimming and J lost 5 bases, with 10 bases between them. This CDR3 is 12 amino acids long. CDR3 bases: TGTGCCAGCAGAATCAGCCAGTATGGCTACACCTTC. It encodes CASRISQYGYTF.

V usage is TRBV9 and J usage is TRBJ2-7; D ambiguous. V lost 4 bases to trimming and J lost 6 bases, with 26 bases between them. The CDR3 has 17 amino acids. Germline CDR1 reads SGDLS; CDR2 reads YYNGEE. In DNA form, the CDR3 reads TGTGCCAGCAGCCCTTTGATGGGAATAAGTGCGATGGGCGAGCAGTACTTC. Translated, it gives CASSPLMGISAMGEQYF.

V is TRBV15 and J is TRBJ1-4, with D tentatively TRBD1 (6 bases). Germline CDR1 LNHNV, CDR2 YYDKDF (reference sequence). The CDR3 is 13 residues long. Trimming stripped 8 bases from V and 10 bases from J, with 17 bases between. In nucleotides, the CDR3 is TGTGCCACCGGGCTTCACAGGGAGGGAAAACTGTTTTTT. This codes for CATGLHREGKLFF.

The chain recombines TRBV2 with TRBJ1-4; D remains unclear. This CDR3 comprises 13 residues. The ends were cut back, 8 bases at V and 11 bases at J, with 18 bases in the middle. Germline CDR1 is SNHLY and CDR2 is FYNNEI. CDR3 in DNA: TGTGCCAGCCACCAAGACGGACTAAATAAACTGTTTTTT. As protein: CASHQDGLNKLFF.

The rearrangement links TRBV5-1 to TRBJ1-5; weak D call: TRBD1 (5 bases). With 1 base removed from V and 4 bases from J, the gap between germline ends came to 9 bases. Germline CDR1 reads SGHRS; CDR2 reads YFSETQ. CDR3 size: 14 residues. As DNA, the CDR3 is TGCGCCAGCAGCTTGATGGGGGGAAATCAGCCCCAGCATTTT. It is translated as CASSLMGGNQPQHF.